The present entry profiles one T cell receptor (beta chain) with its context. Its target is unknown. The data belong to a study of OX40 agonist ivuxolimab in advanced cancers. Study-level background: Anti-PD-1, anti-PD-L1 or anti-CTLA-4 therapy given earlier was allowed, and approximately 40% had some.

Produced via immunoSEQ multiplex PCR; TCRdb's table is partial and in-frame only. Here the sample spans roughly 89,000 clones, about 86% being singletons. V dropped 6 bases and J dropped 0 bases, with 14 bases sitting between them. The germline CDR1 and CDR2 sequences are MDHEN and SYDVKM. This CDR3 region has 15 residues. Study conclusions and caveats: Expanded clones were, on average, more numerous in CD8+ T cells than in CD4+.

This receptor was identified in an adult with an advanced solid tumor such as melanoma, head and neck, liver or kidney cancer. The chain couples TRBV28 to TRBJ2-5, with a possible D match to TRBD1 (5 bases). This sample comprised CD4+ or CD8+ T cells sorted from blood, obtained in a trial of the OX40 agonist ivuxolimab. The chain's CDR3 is CASSQGAGNQETQYF. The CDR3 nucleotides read TGTGCCAGCAGCCAGGGCGCAGGGAACCAAGAGACCCAGTACTTC.